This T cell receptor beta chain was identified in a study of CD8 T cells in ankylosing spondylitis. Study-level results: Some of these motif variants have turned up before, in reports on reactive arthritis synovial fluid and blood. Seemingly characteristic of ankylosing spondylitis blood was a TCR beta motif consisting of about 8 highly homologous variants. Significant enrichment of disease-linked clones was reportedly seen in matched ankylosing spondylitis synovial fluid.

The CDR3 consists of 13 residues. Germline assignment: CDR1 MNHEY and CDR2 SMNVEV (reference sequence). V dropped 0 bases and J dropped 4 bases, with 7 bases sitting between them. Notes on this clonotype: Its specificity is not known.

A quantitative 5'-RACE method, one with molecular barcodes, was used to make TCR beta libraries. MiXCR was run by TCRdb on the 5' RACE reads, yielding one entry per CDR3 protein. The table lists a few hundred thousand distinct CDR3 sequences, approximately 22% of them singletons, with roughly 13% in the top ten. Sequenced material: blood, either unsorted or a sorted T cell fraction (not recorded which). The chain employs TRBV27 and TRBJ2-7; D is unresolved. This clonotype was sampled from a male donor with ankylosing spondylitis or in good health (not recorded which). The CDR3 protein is CASSLSPVYEQYF. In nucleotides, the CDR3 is TGTGCCAGCAGTTTATCCCCAGTATACGAGCAGTACTTC.